Listed below are T cell receptor beta chains from one sample, sequenced in a study of T-cell memory formation after mild COVID-19. TCRdb called the 5' RACE reads again in MiXCR, with one record for every CDR3 protein. The sample records 350,000 to 500,000 distinct CDR3 sequences, under 25% being singletons. Sequencing was performed on PBMCs or a T cell subset sorted from them (not recorded which). All receptors derive from an adult woman who had mild COVID-19 (a few samples of this study predate the infection). Cell type and time point are not known. Each CDR3 is given with its conserved first and last residue. D genes are given only for firm matches. Not every row has a clone size; where given, it reads once, few, many or a size class.

abundance	d_gene	v_gene	j_gene	CDR3nt	CDR3aa
-	TRBD1	TRBV5-1	TRBJ1-4	TGCGCCAGCAGCTTCCAGGCCGGGACAGGTGGTGAAAAACTGTTTTTT	CASSFQAGTGGEKLFF
few	-	TRBV7-6	TRBJ2-7	TGTGCCAGCAGCTTATCTCCAGGGGATTACGAGCAGTACTTC	CASSLSPGDYEQYF
few	-	TRBV9	TRBJ2-1	TGTGCCAGCAGCGTAGATGGCGACTACAATGAGCAGTTCTTC	CASSVDGDYNEQFF
few	-	TRBV7-2	TRBJ2-1	TGTGCCAGCGGACCAGACAGCCTCTCCTACAATGAGCAGTTCTTC	CASGPDSLSYNEQFF
-	TRBD2	TRBV30	TRBJ2-1	TGTGCCTGGAGAGGCGGGGGGACCTACAATGAGCAGTTCTTC	CAWRGGGTYNEQFF
-	-	TRBV6-6	TRBJ2-7	TGTGCCAGCAGTTACTTCTCGTGGGAAATCTACGAGCAGTACTTC	CASSYFSWEIYEQYF
-	-	TRBV6-6	TRBJ2-2	TGTGCCAGCAGTTACGAGGGTTGGGGCGGGGAGCTGTTTTTT	CASSYEGWGGELFF
-	-	TRBV27	TRBJ2-7	TGTGCCAGCAGACTCCGGACAGAAGGCTCCTACGAGCAGTACTTC	CASRLRTEGSYEQYF
-	-	TRBV13	TRBJ2-7	TGTGCCAGCAGCTTAGGACGGGACGGCTCCTACGAGCAGTACTTC	CASSLGRDGSYEQYF
-	TRBD1	TRBV5-1	TRBJ1-5	TGCGCCAGCAGCTTTGGACAGGGCGGTCAGCCCCAGCATTTT	CASSFGQGGQPQHF
few	TRBD1	TRBV24-1	TRBJ2-2	TGTGCCACCAGTGACGTTACACTGGGACAGGGGTTGGACACCGGGGAGCTGTTTTTT	CATSDVTLGQGLDTGELFF
-	-	TRBV29-1	TRBJ2-1	TGCAGCGTTGAAAGACGAACATACAATGAGCAGTTCTTC	CSVERRTYNEQFF
few	-	TRBV5-1	TRBJ2-3	TGCGCCAGCGGGGTTCCGGGGAGCACAGATACGCAGTATTTT	CASGVPGSTDTQYF
-	TRBD1	TRBV5-1	TRBJ2-3	TGCGCCAGCAGCCCACCGGGACAGTATTCTAGCACAGATACGCAGTATTTT	CASSPPGQYSSTDTQYF
-	-	TRBV18	TRBJ2-3	TGTGCCAGCTCACCACAGCAAACAGATACGCAGTATTTT	CASSPQQTDTQYF
-	-	TRBV21-1	TRBJ1-1	TGTGCCAGCAGCGCGACAGGGGGGATTCTGAACACTGAAGCTTTCTTT	CASSATGGILNTEAFF
-	-	TRBV12-3/TRBV12-4	TRBJ2-6	TGTGCCAGCAGTTTTCTACAGGCTGGGGCCAACGTCCTGACTTTC	CASSFLQAGANVLTF
-	-	TRBV5-4	TRBJ1-1	TGTGCCAGCAGTAAGTCCTTGAACACTGAAGCTTTCTTT	CASSKSLNTEAFF
few	-	TRBV7-9	TRBJ2-3	TGTGCCAGCAGGGGGGGACCCCACACAGATACGCAGTATTTT	CASRGGPHTDTQYF
-	-	TRBV9	TRBJ2-1	TGTGCCAGCAGCCCATCAGGGTTGCCCGGACCTTACAATGAGCAGTTCTTC	CASSPSGLPGPYNEQFF
few	-	TRBV6-5	TRBJ2-3	TGTGCCAGCAGTTCCCTAGCGTATAGCACAGATACGCAGTATTTT	CASSSLAYSTDTQYF
few	TRBD2	TRBV18	TRBJ2-1	TGTGCCAGCTCACCAGATCGGCAAGCGGGGGGGAATGAGCAGTTCTTC	CASSPDRQAGGNEQFF
few	TRBD1	TRBV4-1	TRBJ2-7	TGCGCCAGCAGCCAACTCGGAATCCGGGACAGGTCCTACGAGCAGTACTTC	CASSQLGIRDRSYEQYF
-	-	TRBV14	TRBJ2-3	TGTGCCAGCAGCCAAGAACGGGGTTGGGATACGCAGTATTTT	CASSQERGWDTQYF
-	-	TRBV10-3	TRBJ2-7	TGTGCCATCAGTGAGTCGCTCGGGGCAGGGGGGTACGAGCAGTACTTC	CAISESLGAGGYEQYF
-	-	TRBV30	TRBJ1-3	TGTGCCTCACAGGCCCTCTCTGGAAACACCATATATTTT	CASQALSGNTIYF
-	TRBD1	TRBV29-1	TRBJ2-5	TGCAGCGTCCCACCTCGGACAGGAGAGACCCAGTACTTC	CSVPPRTGETQYF
few	TRBD1	TRBV6-5	TRBJ2-5	TGTGCCAGCAGTTACGGGGGACAGGCTGTGGGGACCCAGTACTTC	CASSYGGQAVGTQYF
few	-	TRBV10-3	TRBJ2-1	TGTGCCATCAGTGAGAAGAGGGTGGAGCAGTTCTTC	CAISEKRVEQFF
-	TRBD1	TRBV3-1	TRBJ1-2	TGTGCCAGCAGCCAACCGGCAGGGGGACGCTATGGCTACACCTTC	CASSQPAGGRYGYTF
-	-	TRBV7-9	TRBJ2-1	TGTGCCAGCAGCCCAGACCGGGATAGGCAGTTCTTC	CASSPDRDRQFF
-	-	TRBV7-2	TRBJ2-3	TGTGCCAGCAGTCAAAAGCTGGGATACAGCACAGATACGCAGTATTTT	CASSQKLGYSTDTQYF
-	-	TRBV7-2	TRBJ1-2	TGTGCCAGCAGCGATGGACCGATCAACTATGGCTACACCTTC	CASSDGPINYGYTF
-	TRBD1	TRBV11-2	TRBJ1-1	TGTGCCAGCAGCTGGGACAGATCGAACACTGAAGCTTTCTTT	CASSWDRSNTEAFF
-	-	TRBV12-3/TRBV12-4	TRBJ1-5	TGTGCCAGCAGCTTAACAGGGTTAGAGGGTCAGCCCCAGCATTTT	CASSLTGLEGQPQHF
few	-	TRBV18	TRBJ2-1	TGTGCCAGCTCACCTCTTGGGGGTACATACAATGAGCAGTTCTTC	CASSPLGGTYNEQFF
-	-	TRBV4-3	TRBJ2-2	TGCGCCAGCAGCCAAGGCAGGGTTTGGGCCGGGGAGCTGTTTTTT	CASSQGRVWAGELFF
-	TRBD2	TRBV3-1	TRBJ2-5	TGTGCCAGCAGCCAGCCAACGCGGGAGGAGACCCAGTACTTC	CASSQPTREETQYF
few	-	TRBV2	TRBJ2-7	TGTGCCAGCAAACTTCGCTCCTACGAGCAGTACTTC	CASKLRSYEQYF
many	-	TRBV19	TRBJ1-1	TGTGCCAGTATACCCCCGGGCCGACCTTCAGGAGCTTTCTTT	CASIPPGRPSGAFF
few	TRBD2	TRBV4-2	TRBJ2-7	TGTGCCAGCAGCCCGCAGCGGGGGAGCTACGAGCAGTACTTC	CASSPQRGSYEQYF
few	-	TRBV5-4	TRBJ1-2	TGTGCCAGCAGCCCGGAGAATCCCGGGATCTATGGCTACACCTTC	CASSPENPGIYGYTF
-	-	TRBV12-3/TRBV12-4	TRBJ2-6	TGTGCCAGCAGTTGGCCCTCTGGGGCCAACGTCCTGACTTTC	CASSWPSGANVLTF
-	-	TRBV7-2	TRBJ2-1	TGTGCCAGCAGCTCCGAGGGGGCGGGGGTTAACAATGAGCAGTTCTTC	CASSSEGAGVNNEQFF
few	-	TRBV29-1	TRBJ2-7	TGCAGCGTTGCTCGAACCAGGGGGGAAGGGGTCGAGCAGTACTTC	CSVARTRGEGVEQYF
few	-	TRBV6-6	TRBJ1-1	TGTGCCAGCATCGTCGGGGGCACTGAAGCTTTCTTT	CASIVGGTEAFF
-	-	TRBV7-9	TRBJ2-7	TGTGCCAGCAGCTTCACGACGGTTGGGGAGCAGTACTTC	CASSFTTVGEQYF
few	TRBD1	TRBV24-1	TRBJ1-1	TGTGCCACCAGTGATCAGGGGGCCACTGAAGCTTTCTTT	CATSDQGATEAFF
-	TRBD1	TRBV6-5	TRBJ1-4	TGTGCCAGCACCAGGGGGGGGACTAATGAAAAACTGTTTTTT	CASTRGGTNEKLFF
-	TRBD2	TRBV15	TRBJ2-7	TGTGCCACCAGCCCGCGGGGGGACGGAGCCTACGAGCAGTACTTC	CATSPRGDGAYEQYF
few	-	TRBV12-3/TRBV12-4	TRBJ1-5	TGTGCCAGCAGTCCCCAAAGCAATCAGCCCCAGCATTTT	CASSPQSNQPQHF
few	TRBD1	TRBV15	TRBJ2-7	TGTGCCACCAGCAGAGATCCTCGACAGGGAGCCCGGGAGCAGTACTTC	CATSRDPRQGAREQYF